The rows below give T cell receptor beta chains drawn from one sample of a study of shared clonotypes between healthy human individuals. Sequenced by immunoSEQ multiplex PCR; TCRdb stores in-frame clones only, minus some. Altogether more than 2 million clones are present, about 94% being singletons, with the ten largest covering more than 0.1%. Sequencing was performed on naive CD4+ T cells sorted from blood. The receptor set was obtained from a man aged 18 to 30 in good health. Both conserved end residues are part of each CDR3. A D gene is named only where the DNA matches it firmly. A clone size is listed for some rows: how often the clone was seen (once, few, many), or a class if it is expanded.

J gene	D gene	V gene	clone size	CDR3 protein	CDR3 DNA
TRBJ1-3	.	TRBV5-1	.	CASSLEAGGGNTIYF	TGCGCCAGCAGCTTGGAGGCAGGCGGTGGAAACACCATATATTTT
TRBJ2-7	.	TRBV18	.	CASSPYGTSYEQYF	TGTGCCAGCTCACCGTACGGTACCTCCTACGAGCAGTACTTC
TRBJ1-2	.	TRBV4-1	.	CASSGARSYGYTF	TGCGCCAGCAGCGGAGCCAGGTCCTATGGCTACACCTTC
TRBJ2-3	TRBD1	TRBV7-9	.	CASSPRGLDTDTQYF	TGTGCCAGCAGCCCCAGGGGGCTTGACACAGATACGCAGTATTTT
TRBJ2-3	TRBD1	TRBV9	.	CASSATGAGLTDTQYF	TGTGCCAGCAGCGCCACAGGGGCCGGCCTCACAGATACGCAGTATTTT
TRBJ2-3	.	TRBV10-3	.	CAISESPNSGTDTQYF	TGTGCCATCAGTGAGTCCCCAAATTCGGGCACAGATACGCAGTATTTT
TRBJ2-5	TRBD1	TRBV7-2	.	CASSTRQGTETQYF	TGTGCCAGCAGCACCCGACAGGGTACGGAGACCCAGTACTTC
TRBJ1-2	.	TRBV6-1	.	CASSEWQGYTF	TGTGCCAGCAGTGAATGGCAGGGCTACACCTTC
TRBJ1-2	.	TRBV2	.	CASKRDDRYTF	TGTGCCAGCAAGCGGGACGACCGCTACACCTTC
TRBJ2-7	.	TRBV2	.	CASSEQYYEQYF	TGTGCCAGCAGTGAACAATACTACGAGCAGTACTTC
TRBJ2-7	.	TRBV6-1	.	CASSEEAGGSYEQYF	TGTGCCAGCAGTGAAGAAGCGGGCGGCTCCTACGAGCAGTACTTC
TRBJ1-5	.	TRBV6-6	few	CASSYSPGYQPQHF	TGTGCCAGCAGTTACTCTCCGGGTTATCAGCCCCAGCATTTT
TRBJ2-7	TRBD1	TRBV27	.	CASSPRTGAYEQYF	TGTGCCAGCAGTCCGAGGACAGGGGCCTACGAGCAGTACTTC
TRBJ1-2	.	TRBV30	.	CAWNPGVGYGYTF	TGTGCCTGGAATCCAGGGGTGGGCTATGGCTACACCTTC
TRBJ1-4	.	TRBV30	.	CAWGGNEKLFF	TGTGCCTGGGGCGGTAATGAAAAACTGTTTTTT
TRBJ2-2	.	TRBV30	.	CAWSSGGLNTGELFF	TGTGCCTGGAGTAGTGGGGGGCTCAACACCGGGGAGCTGTTTTTT
TRBJ2-5	TRBD1	TRBV5-5	.	CASSRTGAHGETQYF	TGTGCCAGCAGCCGGACAGGGGCACATGGAGAGACCCAGTACTTC
TRBJ2-6	.	TRBV28	.	CASNKGGSGANVLTF	TGTGCCAGCAACAAAGGGGGGTCTGGGGCCAACGTCCTGACTTTC
TRBJ2-7	.	TRBV10-3	.	CAISGGTQTAYEQYF	TGTGCCATCAGTGGAGGGACCCAAACAGCCTACGAGCAGTACTTC
TRBJ2-1	TRBD1	TRBV25-1	.	CASSSSTGNTYNEQFF	TGTGCCAGCAGTTCCTCGACAGGGAACACCTACAATGAGCAGTTCTTC
TRBJ2-7	.	TRBV7-2	.	CASSSKYSYEQYF	TGTGCCAGCAGCTCCAAATACAGCTACGAGCAGTACTTC
TRBJ1-2	TRBD1	TRBV30	.	CAWSLRRGGAMSGYTF	TGTGCCTGGAGTCTCAGACGAGGGGGCGCAATGAGTGGCTACACCTTC